This TCR beta chain was captured in a study of cytomegalovirus exposure and HLA in healthy donors. Whole-study results and caveats: Both high specificity and high sensitivity reportedly marked the classifier's diagnosis of cytomegalovirus status. A later analysis reportedly found that, within productive TCRs, an Asian-associated ancestry cluster had fewer N-insertions than the mean observed across the approximately 700 donors. TCR beta chain V- and J-gene trimming was linked, in a later analysis, to a missense variant in DCLRE1C.

A word on this clone: Its antigen is not known.

Both 60 Vbeta primers and 13 Jbeta primers went into the PCR. This table comes from immunoSEQ multiplex PCR, and its TCRdb copy is limited to in-frame clones, with some not included. The table shows some 200,000 clones, with under 70% occurring only once. Looked up from germline, CDR1 is MNHEY and CDR2 is SVGAGI. CDR3 size: 16 residues. V gave up 2 bases and J gave up 2 bases; unmatched junction bases: 7. The chain has TRBV6-5 and TRBJ1-2; TRBD1 agrees at 8 bases. Sequencing used PBMCs. The receptor was isolated from a middle-aged man in good health and CMV-seropositive. CDR3 protein: CASSYLRTGTNYGYTF. DNA for the CDR3: TGTGCCAGCAGTTACCTAAGGACAGGGACAAACTATGGCTACACCTTC.